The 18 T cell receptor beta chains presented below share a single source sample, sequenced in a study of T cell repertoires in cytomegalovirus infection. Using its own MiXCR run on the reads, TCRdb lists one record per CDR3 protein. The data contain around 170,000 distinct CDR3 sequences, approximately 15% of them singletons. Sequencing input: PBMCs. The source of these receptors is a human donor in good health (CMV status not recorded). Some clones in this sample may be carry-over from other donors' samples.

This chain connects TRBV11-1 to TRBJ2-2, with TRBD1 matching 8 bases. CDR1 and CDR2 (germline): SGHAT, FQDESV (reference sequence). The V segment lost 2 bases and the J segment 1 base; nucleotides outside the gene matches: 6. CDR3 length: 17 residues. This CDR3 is CASSLLRTGMNTGELFF. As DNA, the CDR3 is TGTGCCAGCAGCTTACTTCGGACAGGGATGAACACCGGGGAGCTGTTTTTT. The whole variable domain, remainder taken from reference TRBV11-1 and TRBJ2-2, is EAEVAQSPRYKITEKSQAVAFWCDPISGHATLYWYRQILGQGPELLVQFQDESVVDDSQLPKDRFSAERLKGVDSTLKIQPAELGDSAMYLCASSLLRTGMNTGELFFGEGSRLTVL.

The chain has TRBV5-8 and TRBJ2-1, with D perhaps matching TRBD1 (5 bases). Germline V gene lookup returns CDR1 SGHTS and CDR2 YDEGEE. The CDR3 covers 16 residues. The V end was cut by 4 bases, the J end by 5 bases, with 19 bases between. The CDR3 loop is CASSAVGRAPDNEQFF. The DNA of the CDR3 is TGTGCCAGCAGCGCCGTTGGCAGGGCGCCGGACAATGAGCAGTTCTTC.

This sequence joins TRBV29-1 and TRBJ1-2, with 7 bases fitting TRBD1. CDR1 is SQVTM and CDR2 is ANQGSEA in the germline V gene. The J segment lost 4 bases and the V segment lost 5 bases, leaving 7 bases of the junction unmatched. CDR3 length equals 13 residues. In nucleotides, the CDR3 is TGCAGCGTTAGACAGGGTAACCTCTATGGCTACACCTTC. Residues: CSVRQGNLYGYTF.

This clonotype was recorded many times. The CDR3, as DNA: TGTGCCAGCAGCTTAAGACAGGGCGGGGGGGTGAGAGAGCAGTTCTTC. It codes for CASSLRQGGGVREQFF. This chain connects TRBV11-2 to TRBJ2-1; 9 positions match TRBD2. From germline, CDR1 is SGHAT and CDR2 FQNNGV. The CDR3 has 16 amino acids. V shed 2 bases and J 10 bases; nucleotides not matched to a gene: 12.

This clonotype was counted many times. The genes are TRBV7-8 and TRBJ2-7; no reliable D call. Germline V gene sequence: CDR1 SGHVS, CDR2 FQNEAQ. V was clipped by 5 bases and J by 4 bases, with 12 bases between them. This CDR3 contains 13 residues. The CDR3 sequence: CASSRGWDYEQYF. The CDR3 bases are TGTGCCAGCAGCCGAGGATGGGATTACGAGCAGTACTTC.

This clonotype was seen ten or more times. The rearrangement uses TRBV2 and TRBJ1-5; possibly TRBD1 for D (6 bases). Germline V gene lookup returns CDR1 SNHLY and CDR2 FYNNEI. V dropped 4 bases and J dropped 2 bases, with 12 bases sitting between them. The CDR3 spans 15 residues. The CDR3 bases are TGTGCCAGCAGTGTGCAGGGGCTAGGCAATCAGCCCCAGCATTTT. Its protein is CASSVQGLGNQPQHF.

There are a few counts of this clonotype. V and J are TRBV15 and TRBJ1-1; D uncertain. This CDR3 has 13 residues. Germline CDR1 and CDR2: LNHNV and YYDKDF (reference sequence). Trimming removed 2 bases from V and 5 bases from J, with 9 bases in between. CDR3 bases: TGTGCCACCAGCAGACCGACTCGGACTGAAGCTTTCTTT. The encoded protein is CATSRPTRTEAFF.

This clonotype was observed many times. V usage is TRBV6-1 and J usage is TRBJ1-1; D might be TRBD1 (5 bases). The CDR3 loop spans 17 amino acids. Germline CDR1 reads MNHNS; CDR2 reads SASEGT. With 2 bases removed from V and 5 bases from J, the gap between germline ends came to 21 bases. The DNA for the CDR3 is TGTGCCAGCAGTGAAAAGACAGCCTCCCGTACGGGGACTGAAGCTTTCTTT. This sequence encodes CASSEKTASRTGTEAFF.

The DNA of the CDR3 is TGTGCCAGCAGTGATGGTAAACTAGCAAATGAGCAGTTCTTC. Amino acids: CASSDGKLANEQFF. This sequence joins TRBV25-1 and TRBJ2-1; D perhaps matches TRBD2 (6 bases). The CDR3 runs 14 residues. From germline, CDR1 is MGHDK and CDR2 SYGVNS. Trimming took 3 bases from V and 7 from J, leaving 13 bases between them.

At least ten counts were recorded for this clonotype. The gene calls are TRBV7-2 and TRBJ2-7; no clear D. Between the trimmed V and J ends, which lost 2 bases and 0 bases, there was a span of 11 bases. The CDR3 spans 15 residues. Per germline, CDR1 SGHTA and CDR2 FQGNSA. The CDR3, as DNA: TGTGCCAGCAGCTTAACCCGCCTGAGCTCCTACGAGCAGTACTTC. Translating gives CASSLTRLSSYEQYF.

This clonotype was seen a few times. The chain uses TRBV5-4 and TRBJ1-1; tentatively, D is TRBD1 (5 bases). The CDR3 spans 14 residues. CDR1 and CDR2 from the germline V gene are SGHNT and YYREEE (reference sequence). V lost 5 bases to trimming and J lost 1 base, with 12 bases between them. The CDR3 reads CASRPLGENTEAFF. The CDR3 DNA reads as TGTGCCAGCAGACCGCTGGGGGAGAACACTGAAGCTTTCTTT.

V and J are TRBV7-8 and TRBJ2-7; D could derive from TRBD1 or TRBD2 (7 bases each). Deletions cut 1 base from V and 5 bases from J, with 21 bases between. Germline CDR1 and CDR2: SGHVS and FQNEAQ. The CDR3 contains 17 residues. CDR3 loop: CASSLDRRGQRGDEQYF. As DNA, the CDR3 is TGTGCCAGCAGCTTAGATAGGAGGGGACAGCGGGGCGACGAGCAGTACTTC.

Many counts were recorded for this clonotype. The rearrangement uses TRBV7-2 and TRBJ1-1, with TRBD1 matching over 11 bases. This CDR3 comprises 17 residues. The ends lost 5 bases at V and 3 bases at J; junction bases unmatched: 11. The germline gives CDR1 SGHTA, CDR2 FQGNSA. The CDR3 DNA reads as TGTGCCAGCAGCCCCCCCGGGACAGGGGGAAGGTACACTGAAGCTTTCTTT. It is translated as CASSPPGTGGRYTEAFF.

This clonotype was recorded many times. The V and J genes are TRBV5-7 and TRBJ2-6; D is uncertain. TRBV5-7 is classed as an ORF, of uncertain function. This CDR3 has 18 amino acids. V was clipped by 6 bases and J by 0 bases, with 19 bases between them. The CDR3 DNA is TGTGCCAGCACCACGGCCGGGCCTTCCTACTCTGGGGCCAACGTCCTGACTTTC. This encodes CASTTAGPSYSGANVLTF.

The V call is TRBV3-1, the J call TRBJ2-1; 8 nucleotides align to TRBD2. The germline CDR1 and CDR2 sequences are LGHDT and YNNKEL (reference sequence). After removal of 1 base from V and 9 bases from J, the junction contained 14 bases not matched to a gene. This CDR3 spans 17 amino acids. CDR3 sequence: CASSQVNRAGAGGEQFF. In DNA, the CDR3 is TGTGCCAGCAGCCAAGTCAACAGAGCGGGAGCCGGGGGTGAGCAGTTCTTC.

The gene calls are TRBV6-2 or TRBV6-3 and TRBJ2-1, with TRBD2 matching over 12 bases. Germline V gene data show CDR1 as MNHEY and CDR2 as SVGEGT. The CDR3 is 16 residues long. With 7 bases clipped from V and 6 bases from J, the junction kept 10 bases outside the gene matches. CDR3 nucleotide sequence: TGTGCCAGCACCCCTAGCCTAGCGGGAGGGCCCAATGAGCAGTTCTTC. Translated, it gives CASTPSLAGGPNEQFF.

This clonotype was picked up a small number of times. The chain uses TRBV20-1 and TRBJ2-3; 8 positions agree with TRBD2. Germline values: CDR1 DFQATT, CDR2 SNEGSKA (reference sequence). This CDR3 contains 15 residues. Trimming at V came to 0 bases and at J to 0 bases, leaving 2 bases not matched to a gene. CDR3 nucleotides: TGCAGTGCTAGAGATCCTAGCGGGAGCACAGATACGCAGTATTTT. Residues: CSARDPSGSTDTQYF.

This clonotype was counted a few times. In DNA form, the CDR3 reads TGTGCCAGCCCGAAGACCCGAGGGTACAATGAGCAGTTCTTC. Encoded protein: CASPKTRGYNEQFF. The chain joins TRBV2 to TRBJ2-1; maybe TRBD2 (5 bases). This CDR3 is 14 amino acids long. Germline CDR1 is SNHLY and CDR2 is FYNNEI. V was clipped by 8 bases and J by 4 bases, with 15 bases between them.